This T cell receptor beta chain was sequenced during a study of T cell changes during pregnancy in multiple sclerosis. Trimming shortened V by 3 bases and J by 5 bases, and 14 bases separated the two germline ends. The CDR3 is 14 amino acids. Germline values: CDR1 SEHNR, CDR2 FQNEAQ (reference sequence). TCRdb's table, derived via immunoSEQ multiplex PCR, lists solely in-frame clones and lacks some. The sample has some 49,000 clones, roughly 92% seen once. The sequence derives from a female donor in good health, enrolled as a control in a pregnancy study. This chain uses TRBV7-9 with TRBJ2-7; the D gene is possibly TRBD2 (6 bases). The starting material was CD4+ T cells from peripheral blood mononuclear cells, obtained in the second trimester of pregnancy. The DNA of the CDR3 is TGTGCCAGCAGCTTGGAGGGCCGCTGGAACGAGCAGTACTTC. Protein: CASSLEGRWNEQYF.